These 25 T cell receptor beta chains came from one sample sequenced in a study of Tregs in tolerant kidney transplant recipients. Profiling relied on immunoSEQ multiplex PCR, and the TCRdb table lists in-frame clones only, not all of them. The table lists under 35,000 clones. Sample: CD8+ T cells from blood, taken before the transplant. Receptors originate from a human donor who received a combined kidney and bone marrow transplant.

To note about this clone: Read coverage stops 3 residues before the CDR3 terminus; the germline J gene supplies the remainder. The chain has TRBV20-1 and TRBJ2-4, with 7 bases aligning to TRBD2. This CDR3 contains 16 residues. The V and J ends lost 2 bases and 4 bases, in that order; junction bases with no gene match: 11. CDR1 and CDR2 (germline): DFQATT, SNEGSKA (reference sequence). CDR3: CSARFHGGDRKNIQYF. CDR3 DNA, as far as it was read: TGCAGTGCTAGATTCCATGGGGGGGATCGAAAAAACATT.

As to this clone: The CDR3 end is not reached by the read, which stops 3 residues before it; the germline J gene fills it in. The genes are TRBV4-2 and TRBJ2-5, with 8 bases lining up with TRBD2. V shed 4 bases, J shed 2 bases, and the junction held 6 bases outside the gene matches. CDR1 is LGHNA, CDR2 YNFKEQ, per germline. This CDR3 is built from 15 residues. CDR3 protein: CASSPWAGGQETQYF. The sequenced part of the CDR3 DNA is TGTGCCAGCAGCCCCTGGGCGGGAGGACAAGAGACC.

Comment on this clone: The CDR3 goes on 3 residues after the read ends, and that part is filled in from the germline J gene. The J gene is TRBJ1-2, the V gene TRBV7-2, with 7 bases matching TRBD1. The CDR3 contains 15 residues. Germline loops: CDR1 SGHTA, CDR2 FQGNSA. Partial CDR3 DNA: TGTGCCAGCAGCAGCCGGGACAGCCACCTTAACGGC. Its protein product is CASSSRDSHLNG. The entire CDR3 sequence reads CASSSRDSHLNGYTF.

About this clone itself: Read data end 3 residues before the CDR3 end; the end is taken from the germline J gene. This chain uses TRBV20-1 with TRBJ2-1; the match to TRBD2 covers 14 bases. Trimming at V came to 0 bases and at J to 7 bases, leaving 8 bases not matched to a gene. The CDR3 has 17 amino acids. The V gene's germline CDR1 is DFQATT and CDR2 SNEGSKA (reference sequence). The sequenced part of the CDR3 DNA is TGCAGTGCTAGAGATTGGGGACTAGCGGGAGTAAAGAATGAG. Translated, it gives CSARDWGLAGVKNE. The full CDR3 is CSARDWGLAGVKNEQFF.

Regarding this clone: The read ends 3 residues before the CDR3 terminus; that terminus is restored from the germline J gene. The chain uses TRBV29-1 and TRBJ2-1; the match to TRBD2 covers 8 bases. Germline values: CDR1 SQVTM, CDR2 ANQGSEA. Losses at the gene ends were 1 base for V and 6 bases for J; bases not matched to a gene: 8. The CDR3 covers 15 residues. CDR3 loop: CSVEGPKGTSNEQFF. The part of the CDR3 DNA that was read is TGCAGCGTTGAAGGCCCCAAGGGGACTAGCAATGAG.

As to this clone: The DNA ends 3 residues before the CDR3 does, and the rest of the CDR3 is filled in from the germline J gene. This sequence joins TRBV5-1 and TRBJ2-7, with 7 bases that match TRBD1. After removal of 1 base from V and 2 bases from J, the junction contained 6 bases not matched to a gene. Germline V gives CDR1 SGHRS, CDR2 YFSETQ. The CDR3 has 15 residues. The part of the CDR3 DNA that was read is TGCGCCAGCAGCTTGAGGGACGGGACAGCCTACGAG. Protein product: CASSLRDGTAYE. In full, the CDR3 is CASSLRDGTAYEQYF.

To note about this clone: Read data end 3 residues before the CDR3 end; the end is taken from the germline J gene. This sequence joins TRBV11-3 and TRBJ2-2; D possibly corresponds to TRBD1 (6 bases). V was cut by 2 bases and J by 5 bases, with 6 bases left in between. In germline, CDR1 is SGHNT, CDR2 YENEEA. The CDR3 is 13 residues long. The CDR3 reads CASSLRGTGELFF. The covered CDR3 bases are TGTGCCAGCAGCTTAAGGGGGACCGGGGAG.

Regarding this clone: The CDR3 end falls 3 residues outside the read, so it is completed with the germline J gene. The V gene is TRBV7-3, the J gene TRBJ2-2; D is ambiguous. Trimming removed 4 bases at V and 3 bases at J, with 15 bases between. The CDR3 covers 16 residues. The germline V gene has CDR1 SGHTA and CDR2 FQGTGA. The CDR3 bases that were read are TGTGCCAGCAGCTCCCGGGTCATACCATACACCGGGGAG. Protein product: CASSSRVIPYTGE. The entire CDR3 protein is CASSSRVIPYTGELFF.

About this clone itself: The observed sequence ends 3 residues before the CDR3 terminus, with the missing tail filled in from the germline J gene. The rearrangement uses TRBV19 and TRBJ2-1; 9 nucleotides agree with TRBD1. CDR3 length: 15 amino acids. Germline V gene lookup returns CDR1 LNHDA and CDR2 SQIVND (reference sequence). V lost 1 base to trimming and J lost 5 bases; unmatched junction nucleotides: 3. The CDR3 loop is CASSIVGTGNNEQFF. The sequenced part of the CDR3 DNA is TGTGCCAGTAGTATAGTGGGGACAGGGAACAATGAG. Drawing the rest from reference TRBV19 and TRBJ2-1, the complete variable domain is DGGITQSPKYLFRKEGQNVTLSCEQNLNHDAMYWYRQDPGQGLRLIYYSQIVNDFQKGDIAEGYSVSREKKESFPLTVTSAQKNPTAFYLCASSIVGTGNNEQFFGPGTRLTVL.

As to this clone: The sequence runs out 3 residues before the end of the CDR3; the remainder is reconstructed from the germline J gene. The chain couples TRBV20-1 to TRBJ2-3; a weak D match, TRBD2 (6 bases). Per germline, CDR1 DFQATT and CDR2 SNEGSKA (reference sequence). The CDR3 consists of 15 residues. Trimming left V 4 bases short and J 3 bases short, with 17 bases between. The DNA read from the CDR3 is TGCAGTGCTACTAACCTAGCGATCGGGACAGATACG. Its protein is CSATNLAIGTDT. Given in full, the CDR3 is CSATNLAIGTDTQYF.

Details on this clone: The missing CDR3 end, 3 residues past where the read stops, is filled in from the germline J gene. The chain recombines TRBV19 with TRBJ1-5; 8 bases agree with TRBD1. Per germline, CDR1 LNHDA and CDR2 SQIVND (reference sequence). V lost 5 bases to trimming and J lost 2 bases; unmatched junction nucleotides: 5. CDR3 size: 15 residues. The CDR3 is CASSVTGGGNQPQHF. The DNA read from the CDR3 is TGTGCCAGTAGTGTTACAGGGGGTGGCAATCAGCCC. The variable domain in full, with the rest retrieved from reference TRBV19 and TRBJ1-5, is DGGITQSPKYLFRKEGQNVTLSCEQNLNHDAMYWYRQDPGQGLRLIYYSQIVNDFQKGDIAEGYSVSREKKESFPLTVTSAQKNPTAFYLCASSVTGGGNQPQHFGDGTRLSIL.

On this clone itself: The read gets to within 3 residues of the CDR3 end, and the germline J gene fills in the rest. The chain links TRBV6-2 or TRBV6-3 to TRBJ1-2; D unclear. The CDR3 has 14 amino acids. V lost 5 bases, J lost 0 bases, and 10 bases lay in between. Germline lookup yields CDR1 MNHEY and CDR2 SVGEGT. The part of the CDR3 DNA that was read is TGTGCCAGCAGTCGACTTGTAGCTAACTATGGC. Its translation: CASSRLVANYG. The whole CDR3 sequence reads CASSRLVANYGYTF.

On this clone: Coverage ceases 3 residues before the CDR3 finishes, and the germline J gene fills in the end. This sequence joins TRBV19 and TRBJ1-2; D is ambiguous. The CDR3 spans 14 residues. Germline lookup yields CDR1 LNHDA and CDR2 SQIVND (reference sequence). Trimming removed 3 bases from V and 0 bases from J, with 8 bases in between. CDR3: CASSIFTANYGYTF. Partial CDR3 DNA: TGTGCCAGTAGTATTTTCACAGCTAACTATGGC.

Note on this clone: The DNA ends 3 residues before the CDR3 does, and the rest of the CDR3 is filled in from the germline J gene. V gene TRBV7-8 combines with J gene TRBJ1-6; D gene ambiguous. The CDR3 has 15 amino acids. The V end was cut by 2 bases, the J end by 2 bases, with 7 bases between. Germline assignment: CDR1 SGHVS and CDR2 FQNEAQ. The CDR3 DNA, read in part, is TGTGCCAGCAGCTTAACCAGGCCCTATAATTCACCC. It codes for CASSLTRPYNSP. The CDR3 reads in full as CASSLTRPYNSPLHF.

CDR3 sequence reads: CASSYFVGEGPEETQYF. The DNA read from the CDR3 is TGTGCCAGCAGTTATTTCGTCGGGGAGGGCCCTGAAGAGACC. The genes are TRBV6-2 or TRBV6-3 and TRBJ2-5; 7 bases line up with TRBD2. The read is 3 residues too short to cover the CDR3 end, so that end is filled in from the germline J gene. CDR1 MNHEY and CDR2 SVGEGT come from the germline V gene. With V trimmed by 3 bases and J by 3 bases, 13 bases remained unmatched. The CDR3 runs to 17 residues.

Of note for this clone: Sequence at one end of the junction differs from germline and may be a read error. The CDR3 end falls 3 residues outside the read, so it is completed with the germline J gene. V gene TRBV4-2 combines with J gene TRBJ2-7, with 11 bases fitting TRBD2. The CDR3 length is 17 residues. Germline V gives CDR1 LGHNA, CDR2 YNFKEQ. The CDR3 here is CASSQGHLAGGTYEQYF. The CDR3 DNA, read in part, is TGCGCCAGCAGCCAAGGCCATCTAGCGGGAGGTACCTACGAG.

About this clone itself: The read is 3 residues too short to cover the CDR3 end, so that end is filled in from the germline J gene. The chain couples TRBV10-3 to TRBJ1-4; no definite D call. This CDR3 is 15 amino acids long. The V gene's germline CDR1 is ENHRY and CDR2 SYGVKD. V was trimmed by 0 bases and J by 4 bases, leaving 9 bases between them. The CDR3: CAISESYSINEKLFF. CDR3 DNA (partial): TGTGCCATCAGTGAGTCGTACAGTATTAATGAAAAA.

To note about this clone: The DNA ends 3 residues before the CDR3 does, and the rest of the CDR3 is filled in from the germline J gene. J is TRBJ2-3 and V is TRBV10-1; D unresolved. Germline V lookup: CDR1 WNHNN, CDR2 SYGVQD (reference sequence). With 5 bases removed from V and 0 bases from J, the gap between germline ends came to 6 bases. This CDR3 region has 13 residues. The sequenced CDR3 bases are TGCGCCAGCAGTCTAGTCAGCACAGATACG. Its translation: CASSLVSTDT. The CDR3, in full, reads CASSLVSTDTQYF.

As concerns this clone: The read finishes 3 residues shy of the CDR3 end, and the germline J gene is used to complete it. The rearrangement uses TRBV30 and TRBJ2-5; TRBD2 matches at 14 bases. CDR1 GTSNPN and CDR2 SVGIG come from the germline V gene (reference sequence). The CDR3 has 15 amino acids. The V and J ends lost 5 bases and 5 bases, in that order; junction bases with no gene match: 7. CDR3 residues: CAWAGLAGALETQYF. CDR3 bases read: TGTGCCTGGGCGGGACTAGCGGGAGCTCTCGAGACC.

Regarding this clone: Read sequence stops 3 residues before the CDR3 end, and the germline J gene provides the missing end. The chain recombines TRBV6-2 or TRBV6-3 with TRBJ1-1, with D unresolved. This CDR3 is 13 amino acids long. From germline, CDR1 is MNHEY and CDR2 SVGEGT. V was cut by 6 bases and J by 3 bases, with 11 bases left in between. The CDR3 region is CASSQPEDTEAFF. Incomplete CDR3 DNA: TGTGCCAGCAGCCAACCTGAGGACACTGAA.

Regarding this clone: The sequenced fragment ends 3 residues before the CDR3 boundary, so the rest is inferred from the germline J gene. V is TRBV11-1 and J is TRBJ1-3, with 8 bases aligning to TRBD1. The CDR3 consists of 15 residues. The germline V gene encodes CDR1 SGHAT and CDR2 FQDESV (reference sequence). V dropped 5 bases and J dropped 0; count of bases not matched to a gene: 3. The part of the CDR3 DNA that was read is TGTGCCAGCAGCAACACAGGGGGCTCTGGAAACACC. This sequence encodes CASSNTGGSGNT. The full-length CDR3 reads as CASSNTGGSGNTIYF.

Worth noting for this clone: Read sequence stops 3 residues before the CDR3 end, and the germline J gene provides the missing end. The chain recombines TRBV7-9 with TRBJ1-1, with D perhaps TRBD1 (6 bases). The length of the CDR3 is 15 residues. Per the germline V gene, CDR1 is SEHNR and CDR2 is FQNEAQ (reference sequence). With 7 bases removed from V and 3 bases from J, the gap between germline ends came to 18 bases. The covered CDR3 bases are TGTGCCAGCACCTTTCTTCAGGGGCTTCACACTGAA. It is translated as CASTFLQGLHTE. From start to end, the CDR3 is CASTFLQGLHTEAFF.

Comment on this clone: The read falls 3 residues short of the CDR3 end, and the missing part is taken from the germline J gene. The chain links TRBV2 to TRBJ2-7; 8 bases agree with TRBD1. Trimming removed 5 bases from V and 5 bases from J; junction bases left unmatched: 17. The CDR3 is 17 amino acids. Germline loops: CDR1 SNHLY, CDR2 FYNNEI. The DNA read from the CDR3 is TGTGCCAGCAGTCCCTCGACCTGGACAGGGCTCGTCAACGAG. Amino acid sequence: CASSPSTWTGLVNE. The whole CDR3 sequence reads CASSPSTWTGLVNEQYF. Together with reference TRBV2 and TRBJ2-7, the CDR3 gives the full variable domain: EPEVTQTPSHQVTQMGQEVILRCVPISNHLYFYWYRQILGQKVEFLVSFYNNEISEKSEIFDDQFSVERPDGSNFTLKIRSTKLEDSAMYFCASSPSTWTGLVNEQYFGPGTRLTVT.

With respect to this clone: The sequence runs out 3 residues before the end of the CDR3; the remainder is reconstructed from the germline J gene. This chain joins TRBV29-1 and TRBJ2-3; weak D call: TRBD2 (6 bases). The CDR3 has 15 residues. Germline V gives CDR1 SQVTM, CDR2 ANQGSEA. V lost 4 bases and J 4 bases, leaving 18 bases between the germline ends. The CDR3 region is CSVAGTPEKADTQYF. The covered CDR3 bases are TGCAGCGTTGCCGGGACTCCCGAGAAAGCAGATACG.

The DNA read from the CDR3 is TGTGCCAGCTCACCTAGGATGCGGGAGACTAGCTCTAACGAG. Amino acid sequence: CASSPRMRETSSNE. The whole CDR3 is CASSPRMRETSSNEQYF. The J gene is TRBJ2-7, the V gene TRBV18; the match to TRBD2 covers 7 bases. The read ends 3 residues early relative to the CDR3; the germline J gene fills the gap. This CDR3 is built from 17 residues. Germline-derived CDR1 and CDR2 are KGHSH and LQKENI. The ends lost 3 bases at V and 5 bases at J; junction bases unmatched: 16.